Listed here are 2 T cell receptor beta chains from one sample, sequenced in a study of a mutant IDH1 vaccine in newly diagnosed glioma. TCRdb's table, derived via immunoSEQ multiplex PCR, lists solely in-frame clones and lacks some. The sample shows tens of thousands of clones, 65% of them seen only once. These TCRs' antigens remain unknown. Described time point: week 47, end of study. In every dose of vaccine, 300 ug of mutant IDH1 20-mer peptide was given alongside topical imiquimod. The sequencing here drew on peripheral blood mononuclear cells (PBMCs), taken from a glioma patient whose treatment included an IDH1 peptide vaccine. The receptors were gathered from a man aged 40-49 years with glioma. Some clones in this sample may be carry-over from other donors' samples.

The CDR3 here is CASSQDHLTETQYF. CDR3 coding DNA: TGTGCCAGCAGCCAAGATCACCTAACGGAGACCCAGTACTTC. The V and J genes are TRBV4-2 and TRBJ2-5; D is uncertain. This CDR3 has 14 residues. Germline assignment: CDR1 LGHNA and CDR2 YNFKEQ. V gave up 0 bases and J gave up 5 bases, with 10 bases separating them.

This clone has more than one count but fewer than ten. V usage is TRBV7-2 and J usage is TRBJ1-4; 11 nucleotides match TRBD1. Germline V CDR1 and CDR2: SGHTA, FQGNSA. The CDR3 is 15 residues long. V shed 3 bases, J shed 8 bases, and the junction held 5 bases outside the gene matches. This chain's CDR3 is CASSFGQGAWEKLFF. As DNA, the CDR3 is TGTGCCAGCAGCTTCGGACAGGGGGCGTGGGAAAAACTGTTTTTT.